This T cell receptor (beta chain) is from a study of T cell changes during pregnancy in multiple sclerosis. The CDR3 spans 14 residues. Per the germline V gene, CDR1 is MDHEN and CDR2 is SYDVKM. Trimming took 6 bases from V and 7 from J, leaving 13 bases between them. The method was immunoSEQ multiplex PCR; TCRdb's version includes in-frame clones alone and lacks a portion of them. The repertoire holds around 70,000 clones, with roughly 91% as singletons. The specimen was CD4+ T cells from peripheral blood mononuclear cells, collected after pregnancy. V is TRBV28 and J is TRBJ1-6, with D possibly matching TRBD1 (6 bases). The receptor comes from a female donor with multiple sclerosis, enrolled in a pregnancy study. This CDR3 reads CASSLAGENSPLHF. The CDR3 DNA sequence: TGTGCCAGCAGCTTGGCAGGGGAGAATTCACCCCTCCACTTT.